The clone carrying this T cell receptor (beta chain) was observed once. These data come from a study of blood T cell repertoires in COVID-19. Across the whole study: Material from acute and convalescent COVID-19 was sourced from the United States, Italy and Spain. In each case, the material was cDNA or gDNA derived from T cells, B-cell-depleted T cells, or PBMCs.

Authors' processing steps: Nucleated cell number was recorded as an estimate derived from reference gene primer amplification. Clones were read by immunoSEQ multiplex PCR, and TCRdb kept only the in-frame ones, dropping some. D and trimming were read from the DNA, whereas the V and J calls and clone size are those reported in that table. There are some 150,000 clones in the sample; approximately 87% occur only once, and roughly 35% lies in the top ten. Trimming pared 9 bases from V and 4 bases from J, leaving 15 bases between. Germline CDR1 is LNHDA and CDR2 is SQIVND (reference sequence). The CDR3 length is 13 residues.

The clonotype comes from a man in his fifties or sixties who had recovered from COVID-19. Sequenced sample: peripheral blood. This chain connects TRBV19 to TRBJ1-2; no firm D call. The CDR3 sequence: CASSLGQVYGYTF. The CDR3 region has the DNA TGTGCCAGCAGCCTGGGTCAGGTCTATGGCTACACCTTC.